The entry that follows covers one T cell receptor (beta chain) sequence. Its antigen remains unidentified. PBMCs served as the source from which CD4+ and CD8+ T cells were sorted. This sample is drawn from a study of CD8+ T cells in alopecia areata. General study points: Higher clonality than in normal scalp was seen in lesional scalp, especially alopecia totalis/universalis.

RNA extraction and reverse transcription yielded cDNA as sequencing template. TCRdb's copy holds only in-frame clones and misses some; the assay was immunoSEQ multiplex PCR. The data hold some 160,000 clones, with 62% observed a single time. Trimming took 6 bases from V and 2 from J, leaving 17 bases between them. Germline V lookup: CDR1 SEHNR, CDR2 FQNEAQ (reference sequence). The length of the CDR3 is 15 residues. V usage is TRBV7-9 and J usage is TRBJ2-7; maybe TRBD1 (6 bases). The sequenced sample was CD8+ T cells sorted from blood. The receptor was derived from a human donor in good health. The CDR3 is CASRSDRSLPYEQYF. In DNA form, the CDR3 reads TGTGCCAGCAGATCCGACAGGAGCCTTCCCTACGAGCAGTACTTC. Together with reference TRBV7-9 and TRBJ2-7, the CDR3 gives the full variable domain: DTGVSQNPRHKITKRGQNVTFRCDPISEHNRLYWYRQTLGQGPEFLTYFQNEAQLEKSRLLSDRFSAERPKGSFSTLEIQRTEQGDSAMYLCASRSDRSLPYEQYFGPGTRLTVT.